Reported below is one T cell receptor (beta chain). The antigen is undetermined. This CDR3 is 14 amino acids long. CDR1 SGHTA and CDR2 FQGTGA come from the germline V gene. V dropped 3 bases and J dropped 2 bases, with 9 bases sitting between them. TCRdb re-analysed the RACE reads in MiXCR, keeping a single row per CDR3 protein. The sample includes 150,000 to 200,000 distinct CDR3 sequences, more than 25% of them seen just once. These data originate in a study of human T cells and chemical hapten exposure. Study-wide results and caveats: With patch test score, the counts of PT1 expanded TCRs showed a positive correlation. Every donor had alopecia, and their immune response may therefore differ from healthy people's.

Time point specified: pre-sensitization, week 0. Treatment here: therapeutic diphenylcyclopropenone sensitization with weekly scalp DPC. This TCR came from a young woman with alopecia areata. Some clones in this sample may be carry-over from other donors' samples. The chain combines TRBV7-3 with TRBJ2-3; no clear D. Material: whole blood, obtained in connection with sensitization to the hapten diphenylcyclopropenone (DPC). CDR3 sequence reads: CASSFRATTDTQYF. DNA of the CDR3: TGTGCCAGCAGCTTCCGGGCTACCACAGATACGCAGTATTTT.